This T cell receptor beta chain was identified in a study of cytomegalovirus exposure and HLA in healthy donors. Overall study: Among the 398 genotyped donors, 65% to 90% were placed in the Caucasian-associated ancestry cluster.

The PCR employed 60 Vbeta primers together with 13 Jbeta primers. The repertoire was sequenced with immunoSEQ multiplex PCR; TCRdb's copy has only in-frame clones and lacks some. The table records some 200,000 clones, 75% to 85% of them present only once. V was cut by 6 bases and J by 0 bases, with 9 bases left in between. Germline V gene data show CDR1 as MNHEY and CDR2 as SMNVEV (reference sequence). The CDR3 is 13 residues long. About this clone: Its target is unknown.

Broader study findings: Common viral pathogens were later found to be apparently linked to several of the most significant clusters. Cytomegalovirus-associated TCR beta chains were listed, numbering 150 to 200.

The sample taken for sequencing was PBMCs. The chain recombines TRBV27 with TRBJ2-7, with a weak D call TRBD1 (5 bases). The receptor comes from a boy aged 5-17 years in good health and CMV-seronegative. The CDR3 nucleotides read TGTGCCAGCAGGGACACCTACTCCTACGAGCAGTACTTC. Its translation is CASRDTYSYEQYF.